The clone carrying this T cell receptor (beta chain) was seen a few times. The data stem from a study of T cells after yellow fever vaccination. The CDR3 is made up of 13 amino acids. Trimming took off 6 bases at V and 4 bases at J, with 10 bases between the two ends. The germline V gene encodes CDR1 DFQATT and CDR2 SNEGSKA (reference sequence). TCRdb re-analysed the 5' RACE reads in MiXCR, keeping a single row per CDR3 protein. The table records just under 600,000 distinct CDR3 sequences, about 14% of them present only once. The specimen comprised PBMCs, sampled on the day of the yellow fever booster vaccination. This clonotype originated in a man younger than 45 who received the YFV17D yellow fever vaccine. J is TRBJ2-6 and V is TRBV20-1, with unresolved D. CDR3 amino acids: CSAPMSGANVLTF. In nucleotides, the CDR3 is TGCAGTGCCCCAATGTCCGGGGCCAACGTCCTGACTTTC.